The T cell receptor beta chain described here comes from a study of blood T cells in healthy people across ages. V was trimmed by 6 bases and J by 2 bases, leaving 7 bases between them. The CDR3 extends over 12 amino acids. CDR1 and CDR2 (germline): DFQATT, SNEGSKA (reference sequence). This clonotype turned up a few times. A second about 6 to 11 cycle PCR used barcoded and J-beta primers. From the 5' RACE reads, TCRdb called clonotypes with MiXCR, one entry per CDR3 protein. Of 710,000 or so distinct CDR3 sequences listed, about 20% are singletons. The V call is TRBV20-1, the J call TRBJ1-4; D remains ambiguous. This clonotype was obtained from a man aged 65 to 85 in good health. The sample comprised blood. The CDR3 loop is CSAPSTNEKLFF. The CDR3 coding sequence is TGCAGTGCACCGAGTACTAATGAAAAACTGTTTTTT.